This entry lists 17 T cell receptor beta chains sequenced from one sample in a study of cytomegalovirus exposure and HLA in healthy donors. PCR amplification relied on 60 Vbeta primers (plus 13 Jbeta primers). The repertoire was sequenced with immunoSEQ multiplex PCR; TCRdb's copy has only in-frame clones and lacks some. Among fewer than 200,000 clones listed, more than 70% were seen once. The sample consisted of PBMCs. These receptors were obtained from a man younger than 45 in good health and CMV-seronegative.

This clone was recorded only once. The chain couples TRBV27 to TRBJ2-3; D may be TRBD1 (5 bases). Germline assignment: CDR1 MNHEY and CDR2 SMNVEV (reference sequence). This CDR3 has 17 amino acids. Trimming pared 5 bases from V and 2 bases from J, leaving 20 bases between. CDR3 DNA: TGTGCCAGCAGTACCAGTTTGGTGGACACTACCACAGATACGCAGTATTTT. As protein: CASSTSLVDTTTDTQYF.

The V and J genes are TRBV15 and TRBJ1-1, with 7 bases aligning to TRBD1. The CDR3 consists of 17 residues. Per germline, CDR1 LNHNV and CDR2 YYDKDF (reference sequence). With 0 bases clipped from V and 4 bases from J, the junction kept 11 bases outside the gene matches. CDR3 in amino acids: CATSRDGAGGSGTEAFF. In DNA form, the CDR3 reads TGTGCCACCAGCAGAGATGGCGCAGGGGGAAGCGGCACTGAAGCTTTCTTT.

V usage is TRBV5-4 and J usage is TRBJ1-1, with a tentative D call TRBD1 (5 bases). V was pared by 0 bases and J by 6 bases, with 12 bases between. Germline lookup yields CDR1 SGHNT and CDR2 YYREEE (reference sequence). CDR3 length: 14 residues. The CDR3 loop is CASSLAGGEAEAFF. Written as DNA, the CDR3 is TGTGCCAGCAGCTTGGCCGGGGGGGAGGCTGAAGCTTTCTTT.

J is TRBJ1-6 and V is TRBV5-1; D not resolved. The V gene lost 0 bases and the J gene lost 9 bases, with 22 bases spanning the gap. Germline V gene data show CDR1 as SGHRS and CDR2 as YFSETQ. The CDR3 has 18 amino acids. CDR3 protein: CASSLESYRVQVGSPLHF. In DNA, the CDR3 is TGCGCCAGCAGCTTGGAGTCGTACAGAGTGCAGGTCGGTTCACCCCTCCACTTT. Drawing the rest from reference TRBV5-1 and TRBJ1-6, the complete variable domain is KAGVTQTPRYLIKTRGQQVTLSCSPISGHRSVSWYQQTPGQGLQFLFEYFSETQRNKGNFPGRFSGRQFSNSRSEMNVSTLELGDSALYLCASSLESYRVQVGSPLHFGNGTRLTVT.

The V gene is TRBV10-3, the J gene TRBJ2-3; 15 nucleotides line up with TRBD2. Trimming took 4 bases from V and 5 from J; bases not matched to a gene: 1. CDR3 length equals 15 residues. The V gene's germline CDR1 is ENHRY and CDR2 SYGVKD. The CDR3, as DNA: TGTGCCATCAGTGGGACTAGCGGGGGGGTAGATACGCAGTATTTT. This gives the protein CAISGTSGGVDTQYF.

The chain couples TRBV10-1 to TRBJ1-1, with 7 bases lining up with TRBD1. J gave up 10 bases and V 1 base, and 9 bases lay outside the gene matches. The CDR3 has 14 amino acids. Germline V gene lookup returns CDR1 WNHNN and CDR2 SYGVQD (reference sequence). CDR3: CASSELGAGGRAFF. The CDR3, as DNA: TGCGCCAGCAGTGAGTTGGGGGCAGGGGGTCGAGCTTTCTTT.

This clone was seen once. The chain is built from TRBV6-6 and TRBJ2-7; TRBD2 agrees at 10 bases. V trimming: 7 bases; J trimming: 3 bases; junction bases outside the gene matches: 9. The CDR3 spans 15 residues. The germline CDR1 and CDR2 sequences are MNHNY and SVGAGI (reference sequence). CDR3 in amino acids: CASKLAASGGYEQYF. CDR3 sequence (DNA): TGTGCCAGCAAGCTAGCGGCTAGCGGGGGCTACGAGCAGTACTTC.

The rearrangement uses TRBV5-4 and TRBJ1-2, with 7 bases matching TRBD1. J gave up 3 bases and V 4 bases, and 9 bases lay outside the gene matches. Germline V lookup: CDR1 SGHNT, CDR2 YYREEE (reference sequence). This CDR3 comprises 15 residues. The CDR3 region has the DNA TGTGCCAGCAGCCTCCGGGACAGACCGCACTATGGCTACACCTTC. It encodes CASSLRDRPHYGYTF.

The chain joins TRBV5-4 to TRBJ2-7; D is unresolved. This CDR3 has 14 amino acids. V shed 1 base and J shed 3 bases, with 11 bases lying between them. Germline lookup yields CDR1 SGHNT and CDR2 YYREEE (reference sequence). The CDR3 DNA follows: TGTGCCAGCAGCTTGTCGCCGTCAGGCTACGAGCAGTACTTC. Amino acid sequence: CASSLSPSGYEQYF.

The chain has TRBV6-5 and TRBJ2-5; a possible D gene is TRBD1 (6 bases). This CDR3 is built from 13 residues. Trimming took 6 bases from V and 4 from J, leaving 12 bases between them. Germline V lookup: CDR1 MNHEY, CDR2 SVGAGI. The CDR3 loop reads CASSTTGGETQYF. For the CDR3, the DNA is TGTGCCAGCAGCACGACAGGTGGAGAGACCCAGTACTTC.

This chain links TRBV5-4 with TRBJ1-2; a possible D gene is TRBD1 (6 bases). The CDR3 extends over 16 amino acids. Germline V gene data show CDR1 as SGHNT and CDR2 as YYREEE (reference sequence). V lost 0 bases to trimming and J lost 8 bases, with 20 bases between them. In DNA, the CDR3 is TGTGCCAGCAGCTTGGCCAGATCAGGGGCCTCCCGGGGCTACACCTTC. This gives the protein CASSLARSGASRGYTF.

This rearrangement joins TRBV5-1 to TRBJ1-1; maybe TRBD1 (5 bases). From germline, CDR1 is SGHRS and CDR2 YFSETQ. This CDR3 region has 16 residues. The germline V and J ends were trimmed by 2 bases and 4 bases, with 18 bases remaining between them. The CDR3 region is CASSLLLGGSGTEAFF. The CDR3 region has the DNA TGCGCCAGCAGCTTATTACTGGGGGGTAGTGGCACTGAAGCTTTCTTT.

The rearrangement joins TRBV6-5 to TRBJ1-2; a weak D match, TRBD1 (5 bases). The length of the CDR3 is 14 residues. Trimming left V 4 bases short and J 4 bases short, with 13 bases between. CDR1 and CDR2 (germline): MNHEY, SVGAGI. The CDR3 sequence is CASSFHQGGYGYTF. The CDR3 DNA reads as TGTGCCAGCAGTTTTCATCAGGGAGGCTATGGCTACACCTTC.

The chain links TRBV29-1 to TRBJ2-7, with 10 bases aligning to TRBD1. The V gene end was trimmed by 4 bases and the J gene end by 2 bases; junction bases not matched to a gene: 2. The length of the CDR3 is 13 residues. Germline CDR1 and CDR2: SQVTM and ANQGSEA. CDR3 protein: CSVGGQGTYEQYF. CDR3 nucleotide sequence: TGCAGCGTTGGGGGACAGGGGACCTACGAGCAGTACTTC.

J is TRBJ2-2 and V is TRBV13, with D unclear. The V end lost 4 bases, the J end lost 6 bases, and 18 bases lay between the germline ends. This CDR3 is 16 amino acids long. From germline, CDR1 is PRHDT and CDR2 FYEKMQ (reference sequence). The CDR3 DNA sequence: TGTGCCAGCAGCTCCAACGGGTTCGTATCAGCCGGGGAGCTGTTTTTT. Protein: CASSSNGFVSAGELFF.

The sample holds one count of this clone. The CDR3 here is CASSDGTSGHNEQFF. CDR3 in DNA: TGTGCCAGCAGTGACGGGACTAGCGGGCACAATGAGCAGTTCTTC. V and J are TRBV6-4 and TRBJ2-1, with 12 bases matching TRBD2. V shed 2 bases, J shed 5 bases, and the junction held 1 base outside the gene matches. This CDR3 has 15 residues. The germline V gene encodes CDR1 MRHNA and CDR2 SNTAGT.

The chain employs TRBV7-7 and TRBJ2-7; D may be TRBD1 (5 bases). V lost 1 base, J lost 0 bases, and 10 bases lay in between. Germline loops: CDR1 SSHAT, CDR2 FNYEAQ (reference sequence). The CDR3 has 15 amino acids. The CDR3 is CASSLGAGSSYEQYF. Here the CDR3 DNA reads TGTGCCAGCAGCTTAGGGGCAGGGTCCTCCTACGAGCAGTACTTC.